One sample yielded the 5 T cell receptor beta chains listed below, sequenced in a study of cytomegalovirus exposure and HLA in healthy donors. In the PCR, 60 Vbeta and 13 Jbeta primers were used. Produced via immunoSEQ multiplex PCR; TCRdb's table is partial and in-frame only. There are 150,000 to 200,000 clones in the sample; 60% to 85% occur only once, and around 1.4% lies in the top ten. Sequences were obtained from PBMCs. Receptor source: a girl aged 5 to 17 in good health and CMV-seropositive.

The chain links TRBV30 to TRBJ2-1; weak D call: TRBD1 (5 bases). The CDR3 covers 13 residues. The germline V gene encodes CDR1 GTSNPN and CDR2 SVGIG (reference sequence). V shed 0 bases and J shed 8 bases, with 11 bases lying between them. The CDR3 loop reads CAWSVGLGDEQFF. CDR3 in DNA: TGTGCCTGGAGTGTAGGCTTAGGGGATGAGCAGTTCTTC.

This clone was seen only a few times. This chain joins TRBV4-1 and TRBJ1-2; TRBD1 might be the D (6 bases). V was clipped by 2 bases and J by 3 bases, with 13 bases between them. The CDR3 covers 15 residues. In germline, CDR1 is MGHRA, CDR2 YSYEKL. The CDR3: CASSQLLRGDYGYTF. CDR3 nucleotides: TGCGCCAGCAGCCAACTTCTCAGGGGTGACTATGGCTACACCTTC.

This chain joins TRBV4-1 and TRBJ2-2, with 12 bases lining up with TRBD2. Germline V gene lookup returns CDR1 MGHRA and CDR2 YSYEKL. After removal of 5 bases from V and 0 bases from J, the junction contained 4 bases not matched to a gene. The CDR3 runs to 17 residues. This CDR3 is CASSLLAGGPNTGELFF. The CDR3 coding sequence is TGCGCCAGCAGCTTGCTAGCGGGGGGGCCGAACACCGGGGAGCTGTTTTTT.

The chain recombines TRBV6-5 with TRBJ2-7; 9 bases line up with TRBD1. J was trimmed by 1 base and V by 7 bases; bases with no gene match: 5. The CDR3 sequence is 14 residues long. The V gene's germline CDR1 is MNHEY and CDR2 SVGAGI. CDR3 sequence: CASTRQGGSYEQYF. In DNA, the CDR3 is TGTGCCAGCACCCGACAGGGGGGGTCCTACGAGCAGTACTTC.

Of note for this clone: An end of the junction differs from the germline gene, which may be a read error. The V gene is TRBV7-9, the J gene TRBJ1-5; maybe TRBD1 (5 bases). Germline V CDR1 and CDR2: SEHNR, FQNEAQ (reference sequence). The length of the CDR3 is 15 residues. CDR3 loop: CSSSLGGGRNQPQHF. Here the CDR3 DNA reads TGTTCCAGCAGCTTGGGGGGGGGACGCAATCAGCCCCAGCATTTT.